This TCR beta chain was identified in a study of blood T cell repertoires in COVID-19. Germline V gives CDR1 MNHEY, CDR2 SVGAGI. This CDR3 region has 12 residues. The protocol was immunoSEQ multiplex PCR, while the TCRdb copy is restricted to in-frame clones and leaves out a portion. This sample carries 310,000 or so clones, about 82% of them seen once, and the ten largest clones take about 1.6%. Sample: peripheral blood. The chain links TRBV6-5 to TRBJ2-7; 7 nucleotides line up with TRBD1. This clonotype originated in a woman in her forties or fifties with acute or convalescent COVID-19. CDR3 amino acids: CAGATGSGEQYF. The CDR3 DNA reads as TGTGCGGGGGCGACAGGGAGTGGCGAGCAGTACTTC.